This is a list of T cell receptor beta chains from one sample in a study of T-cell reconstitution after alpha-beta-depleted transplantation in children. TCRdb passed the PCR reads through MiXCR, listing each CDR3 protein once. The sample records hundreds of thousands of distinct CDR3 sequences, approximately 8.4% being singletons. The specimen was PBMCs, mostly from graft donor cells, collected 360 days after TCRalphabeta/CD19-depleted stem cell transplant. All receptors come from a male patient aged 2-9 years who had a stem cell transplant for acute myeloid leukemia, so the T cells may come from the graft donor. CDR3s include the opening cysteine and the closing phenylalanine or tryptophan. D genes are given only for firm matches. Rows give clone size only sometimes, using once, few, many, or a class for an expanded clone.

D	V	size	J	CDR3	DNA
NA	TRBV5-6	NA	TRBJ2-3	CASSGWSSDTQYF	TGTGCCAGCAGCGGTTGGAGCTCCGATACGCAGTATTTT
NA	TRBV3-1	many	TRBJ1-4	CASSQDASTTNEKLFF	TGTGCCAGCAGCCAAGATGCGAGTACAACTAATGAAAAACTGTTTTTT
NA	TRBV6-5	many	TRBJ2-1	CASSSTGYNEQFF	TGTGCCAGCAGTTCTACAGGGTACAATGAGCAGTTCTTC
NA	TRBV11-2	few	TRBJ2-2	CASSQNLANTGELFF	TGTGCCAGCAGTCAAAATCTGGCGAACACCGGGGAGCTGTTTTTT
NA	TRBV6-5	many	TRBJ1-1	CASSYYGGTEAFF	TGTGCCAGCAGTTACTACGGGGGAACTGAAGCTTTCTTT
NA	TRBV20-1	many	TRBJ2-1	CSARVPQFYNEQFF	TGCAGTGCTAGAGTCCCACAGTTCTACAATGAGCAGTTCTTC
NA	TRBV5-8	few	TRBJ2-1	CASSLTGTASYNEQFF	TGTGCCAGCAGCCTTACAGGAACCGCATCCTACAATGAGCAGTTCTTC
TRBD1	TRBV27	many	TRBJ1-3	CASRRQGALGNTIYF	TGTGCCAGCCGCCGACAGGGGGCCCTGGGAAACACCATATATTTT
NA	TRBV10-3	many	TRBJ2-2	CAISEQGRNTGELFF	TGTGCCATCAGTGAGCAGGGTAGAAACACCGGGGAGCTGTTTTTT
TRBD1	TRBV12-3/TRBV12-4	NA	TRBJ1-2	CASSAGQGRNGYTF	TGTGCCAGCAGTGCGGGACAGGGGCGAAATGGCTACACCTTC
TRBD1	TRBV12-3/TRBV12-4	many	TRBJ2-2	CASSLRTGFGLTGELFF	TGTGCCAGCAGCCTACGGACAGGGTTCGGGCTTACCGGGGAGCTGTTTTTT
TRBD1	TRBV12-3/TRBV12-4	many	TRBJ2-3	CASSRPRQGADTQYF	TGTGCCAGCAGCCGGCCCAGACAGGGCGCAGATACGCAGTATTTT
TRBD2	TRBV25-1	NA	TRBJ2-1	CASSEWTSGRADNEQFF	TGTGCCAGCAGTGAATGGACTAGCGGGAGGGCCGACAATGAGCAGTTCTTC
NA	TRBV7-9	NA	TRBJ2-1	CAQNGKGREQFF	TGTGCCCAAAATGGTAAGGGGCGCGAGCAGTTCTTC
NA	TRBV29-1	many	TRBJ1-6	CSPSLRGYNSPLHF	TGCAGCCCCTCCCTACGAGGGTATAATTCACCCCTCCACTTT
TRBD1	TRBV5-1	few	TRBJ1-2	CASSPFPGTGPYGYTF	TGCGCCAGCAGCCCTTTTCCCGGGACAGGGCCCTATGGCTACACCTTC
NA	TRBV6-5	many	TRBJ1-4	CASSPPPGVQEKLFF	TGTGCCAGCAGTCCTCCTCCGGGGGTTCAGGAAAAACTGTTTTTT
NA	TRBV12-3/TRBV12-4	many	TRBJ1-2	CASSPRGDYGYTF	TGTGCCAGCAGTCCACGGGGAGACTATGGCTACACCTTC
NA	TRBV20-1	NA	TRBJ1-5	CSARDLQGASNQPQHF	TGCAGTGCTAGAGATCTACAGGGCGCGAGCAATCAGCCCCAGCATTTT
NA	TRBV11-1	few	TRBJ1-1	CASSRLEPGTEAFF	TGTGCCAGCAGTCGACTCGAGCCGGGCACTGAAGCTTTCTTT
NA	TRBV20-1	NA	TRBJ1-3	CSARDFQESSGNTIYF	TGCAGTGCTAGAGATTTCCAGGAGAGCTCTGGAAACACCATATATTTT
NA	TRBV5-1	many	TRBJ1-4	CASSLLGRANEKLFF	TGCGCCAGCAGCTTGTTGGGCAGGGCGAATGAAAAACTGTTTTTT
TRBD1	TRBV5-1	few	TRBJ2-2	CASSMGTGYTGELFF	TGCGCCAGCAGCATGGGGACAGGATACACCGGGGAGCTGTTTTTT
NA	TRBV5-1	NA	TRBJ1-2	CASSLPAAGTRGYTF	TGCGCCAGCAGCTTGCCCGCCGCCGGCACGAGAGGCTACACCTTC
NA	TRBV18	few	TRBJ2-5	CASSQVVLQETQYF	TGTGCCAGCTCACAGGTAGTCCTCCAAGAGACCCAGTACTTC
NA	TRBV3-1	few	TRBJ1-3	CASSQAGYGNTIYF	TGTGCCAGCAGCCAAGCTGGGTACGGAAACACCATATATTTT
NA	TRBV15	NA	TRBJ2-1	CATSGRDYNEQFF	TGTGCCACCTCTGGGCGGGACTACAATGAGCAGTTCTTC
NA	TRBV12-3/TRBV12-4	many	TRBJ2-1	CASSLFGRTGTSYNEQFF	TGTGCCAGCAGTTTATTCGGGAGAACGGGTACCTCCTACAATGAGCAGTTCTTC
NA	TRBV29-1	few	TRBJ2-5	CSVGPRRTQYF	TGCAGCGTCGGGCCTCGAAGGACCCAGTACTTC
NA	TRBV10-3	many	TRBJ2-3	CAILRGGADTQYF	TGTGCCATCTTAAGGGGGGGCGCAGATACGCAGTATTTT
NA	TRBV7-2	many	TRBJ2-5	CASSRGDHQETQYF	TGTGCCAGCAGCCGGGGAGATCACCAAGAGACCCAGTACTTC
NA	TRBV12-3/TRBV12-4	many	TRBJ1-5	CASRQGGQPQHF	TGTGCCAGCAGGCAGGGAGGACAGCCCCAGCATTTT
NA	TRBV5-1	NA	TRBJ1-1	CASSLGAGAGMNTEAFF	TGCGCCAGCAGCTTGGGGGCAGGGGCCGGCATGAACACTGAAGCTTTCTTT
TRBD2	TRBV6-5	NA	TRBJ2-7	CASSYRGDLYEQYF	TGTGCCAGCAGTTACCGGGGGGATTTGTACGAGCAGTACTTC
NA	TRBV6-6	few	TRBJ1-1	CASSYRDLEAFF	TGTGCCAGCAGTTACAGGGATCTCGAAGCTTTCTTT
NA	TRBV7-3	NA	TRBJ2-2	CASSLTVGELFF	TGTGCCAGCAGCTTAACGGTCGGGGAGCTGTTTTTT
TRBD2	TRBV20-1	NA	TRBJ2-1	CCARGEDNSGRAYNEQFF	TGCTGTGCTAGAGGGGAAGACAATAGCGGGAGGGCGTACAATGAGCAGTTCTTC
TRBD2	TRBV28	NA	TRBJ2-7	CASSFRGGSSDEQYF	TGTGCCAGCAGTTTCCGAGGCGGGAGTAGCGACGAGCAGTACTTC
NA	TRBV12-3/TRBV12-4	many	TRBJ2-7	CASSSPGYSYEQYF	TGTGCCAGCAGCTCTCCGGGTTATTCCTACGAGCAGTACTTC
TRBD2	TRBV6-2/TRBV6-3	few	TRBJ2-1	CASSPTSPKFF	TGTGCCAGCAGTCCGACTAGCCCTAAGTTCTTC
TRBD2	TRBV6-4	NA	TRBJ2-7	CASSDPRTSGRDIYEQYF	TGTGCCAGCAGTGACCCCCGGACTAGCGGGAGGGACATATACGAGCAGTACTTC